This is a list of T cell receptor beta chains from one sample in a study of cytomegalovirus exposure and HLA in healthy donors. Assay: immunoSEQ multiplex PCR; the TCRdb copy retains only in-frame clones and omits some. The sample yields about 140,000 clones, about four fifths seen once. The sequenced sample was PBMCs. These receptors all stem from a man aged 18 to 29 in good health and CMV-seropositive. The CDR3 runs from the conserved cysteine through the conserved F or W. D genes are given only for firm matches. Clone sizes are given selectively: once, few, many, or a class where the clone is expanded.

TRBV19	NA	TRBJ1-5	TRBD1	TGTGCCAGTAGTACAGGGGGATCGGAGCCCCAGCATTTT	CASSTGGSEPQHF
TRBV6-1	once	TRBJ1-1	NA	TGTGCCAGTGAGGACACCCAGAACACTGAAGCTTTCTTT	CASEDTQNTEAFF
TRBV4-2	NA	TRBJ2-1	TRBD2	TGTGCCAGCAGCCAAGAAGCGGGAGGGGAGGGATGGAATGAGCAGTTCTTC	CASSQEAGGEGWNEQFF
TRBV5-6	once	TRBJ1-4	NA	TGTGCCAGCAGCTTGTTAACCGGGACTAACAATGAAAAACTGTTTTTT	CASSLLTGTNNEKLFF
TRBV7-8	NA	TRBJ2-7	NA	TGTGCCAGCAGCTTAGACCCCGGAGTGGTCTACGAGCAGTACTTC	CASSLDPGVVYEQYF
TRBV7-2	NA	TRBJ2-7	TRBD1	TGTGCCAGCAGCTCGGGACAGGGGCGGTACGAGCAGTACTTC	CASSSGQGRYEQYF
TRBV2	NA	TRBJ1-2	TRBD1	TGTGCCATCGGGAATCCGGGACAGGGGATCTATGGCTACACCTTC	CAIGNPGQGIYGYTF
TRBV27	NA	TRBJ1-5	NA	TGTGCCAGCAGTTCCCGGGTCAGGGGAATCGGCCCCCAGCATTTT	CASSSRVRGIGPQHF
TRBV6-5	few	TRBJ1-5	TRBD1	TGTGCCAGCAGCCCAGACAGGGGAGTTCAGCCCCAGCATTTT	CASSPDRGVQPQHF
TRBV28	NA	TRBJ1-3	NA	TGTGCCAGCAGTGGGCCGGGACACAAACTTGGAAACACCATATATTTT	CASSGPGHKLGNTIYF
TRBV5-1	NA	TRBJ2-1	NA	TGCGCCAGCAGCTTGGGTGGGCGCGAAAGTGAGCAGTTCTTC	CASSLGGRESEQFF
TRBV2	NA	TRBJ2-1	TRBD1	TGTGCCAGCAGCCCCCGGGACAGGGGTTCCGGTGAGCAGTTCTTC	CASSPRDRGSGEQFF
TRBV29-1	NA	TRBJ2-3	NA	TGCAGCGTTGAAGATATCTTCACACCAGTGGATACGCAGTATTTT	CSVEDIFTPVDTQYF
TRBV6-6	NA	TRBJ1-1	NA	TGTGCCAGCCTCGTCTCTAACACTGAAGCTTTCTTT	CASLVSNTEAFF
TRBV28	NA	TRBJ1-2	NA	TGTGCCAGCAGTTTAGCCAGGGGCGATGGCTACACCTTC	CASSLARGDGYTF
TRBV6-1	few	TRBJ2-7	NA	TGTGCCAGCAGTGCTGCCTACGAGCAGTACTTC	CASSAAYEQYF
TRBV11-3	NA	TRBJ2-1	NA	TGTGCCAGCAGCTTTCGGGGTGATGAGCAGTTCTTC	CASSFRGDEQFF
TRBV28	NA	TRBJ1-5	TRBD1	TGTGCCAGCAGTCCCTGGGGTGAAAACAGGGGGAGCAATCAGCCCCAGCATTTT	CASSPWGENRGSNQPQHF
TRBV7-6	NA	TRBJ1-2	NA	TGTGCTGGGAGAACAATACCAAACACTAACTATGGCTACACCTTC	CAGRTIPNTNYGYTF
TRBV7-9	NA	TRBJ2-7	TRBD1	TGTGCCAGCAGCCCAGGGACAGGGAGAAGTCACGAGCAGTACTTC	CASSPGTGRSHEQYF
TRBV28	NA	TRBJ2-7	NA	TGTGCCAGCCGCTTATTCGGCGGTGCTCCCTACGAGCAGTACTTC	CASRLFGGAPYEQYF
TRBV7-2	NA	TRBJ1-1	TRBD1	TGTGCCAGCAGCTTAACCTCGCACAGGGGCTCTGAAGCTTTCTTT	CASSLTSHRGSEAFF
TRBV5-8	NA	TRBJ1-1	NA	TGTGCCAGCAGCTCAGCGACGGGAATCGGAGGCACTGAAGCTTTCTTT	CASSSATGIGGTEAFF
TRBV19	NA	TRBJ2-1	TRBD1	TGTGCCAGTCAGCCGGACAGGGGGCGTCGGTATGAGCAGTTCTTC	CASQPDRGRRYEQFF
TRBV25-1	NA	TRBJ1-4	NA	TGTGCCAGCAGGGCCCCTAATGAAAAACTGTTTTTT	CASRAPNEKLFF
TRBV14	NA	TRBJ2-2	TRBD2	TGTGCCAGCAGCCTAGCGGGTGCGAACACCGGGGAGCTGTTTTTT	CASSLAGANTGELFF
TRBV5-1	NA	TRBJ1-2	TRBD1	TGCGCCAGCAGCTGGGACAGGCCCTCTAACTATGGCTACACCTTC	CASSWDRPSNYGYTF
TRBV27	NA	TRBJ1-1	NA	TGTGCCAGCAGTTTATCTGCGGGATTGAACACTGAAGCTTTCTTT	CASSLSAGLNTEAFF
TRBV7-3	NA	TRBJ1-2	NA	TGTGCCAGCAGCCTACAACAGGGCAGAGGCTACACCTTC	CASSLQQGRGYTF
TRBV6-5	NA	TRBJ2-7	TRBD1	TGTGCCAGCAGTCTACAGGGGGCTGGCTACGAGCAGTACTTC	CASSLQGAGYEQYF
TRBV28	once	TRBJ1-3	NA	TGTGCCAGCAGTTTATGGACAGCAAGCTCTGGAAACACCATATATTTT	CASSLWTASSGNTIYF
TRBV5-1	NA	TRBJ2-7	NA	TGCGCCAGCAGCCGGAGCGGGCCCTACGAGCAGTACTTC	CASSRSGPYEQYF
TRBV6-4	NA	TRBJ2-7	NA	TGTGCCAGCAGCTACTCCTCAACAGGCCCCTACGAGCAGTACTTC	CASSYSSTGPYEQYF
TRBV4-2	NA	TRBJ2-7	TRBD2	TGTGCCAGCAGCCAATTAGTACTAGCGGGAGTTTACGAGCAGTACTTC	CASSQLVLAGVYEQYF
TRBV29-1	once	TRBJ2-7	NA	TGCAGCGTTGAAAGGGAGACTAAGAACTACGAGCAGTACTTC	CSVERETKNYEQYF
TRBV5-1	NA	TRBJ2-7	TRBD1	TGCGCCAGCAGCTTGTCACCGGGACAGACCGCCTACGAGCAGTACTTC	CASSLSPGQTAYEQYF
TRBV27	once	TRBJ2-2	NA	TGTGCCAGCAGTTTATCCCCAGGGCCGAACACCGGGGAGCTGTTTTTT	CASSLSPGPNTGELFF
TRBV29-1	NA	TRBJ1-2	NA	TGCAGTGCTTTCGAACGGCGAACCTCAGGTGGCTACACCTTC	CSAFERRTSGGYTF
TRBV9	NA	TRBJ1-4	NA	TGTGCCAGCAGCGTGTCATTCAACGGGGATGAAAAACTGTTTTTT	CASSVSFNGDEKLFF
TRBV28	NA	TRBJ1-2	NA	TGTGCCAGCAGCCCCCCGGACTATGGCTACACCTTC	CASSPPDYGYTF
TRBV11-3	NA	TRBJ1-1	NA	TGTGCCAGCAGCCCCGGTGGGGCCGAGAACACTGAAGCTTTCTTT	CASSPGGAENTEAFF
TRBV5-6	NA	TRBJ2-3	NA	TGTGCCAGCAGCTTCTTCAGGACTAATACGCAGTATTTT	CASSFFRTNTQYF
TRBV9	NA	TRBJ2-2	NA	TGTGCCAGCAGCGTCGACACCGGGGAGCTGTTTTTT	CASSVDTGELFF
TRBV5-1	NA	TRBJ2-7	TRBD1	TGCGCCAGCAGCTTCGGGACAGGGAACCTCGAGCAGTACTTC	CASSFGTGNLEQYF
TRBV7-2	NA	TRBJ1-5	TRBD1	TGTGCCAGCAGCCCGGATTCGACAGGGCCTAGCAATCAGCCCCAGCATTTT	CASSPDSTGPSNQPQHF